One sample yielded the 3 T cell receptor beta chains listed below, sequenced in a study of OX40 agonist ivuxolimab in advanced cancers. The repertoire was sequenced with immunoSEQ multiplex PCR; TCRdb's copy has only in-frame clones and lacks some. The table lists roughly 48,000 clones, 65% to 85% of them singletons. The source was CD4+ or CD8+ T cells sorted from blood, collected in a trial of the OX40 agonist ivuxolimab. These receptors all come from an adult with an advanced solid tumor such as melanoma, head and neck, liver or kidney cancer.

The chain recombines TRBV30 with TRBJ2-1, with TRBD1 matching over 9 bases. CDR3 length: 15 amino acids. Germline V gives CDR1 GTSNPN, CDR2 SVGIG (reference sequence). The ends lost 2 bases at V and 9 bases at J; junction bases unmatched: 11. The CDR3 nucleotides are TGTGCCTGGAGTCTCTTCTCACAGGGGGCGGCTGAGCAGTTCTTC. Translation gives CAWSLFSQGAAEQFF.

This chain links TRBV30 with TRBJ2-7; the match to TRBD1 covers 7 bases. The CDR3 covers 13 residues. Germline lookup yields CDR1 GTSNPN and CDR2 SVGIG (reference sequence). The ends lost 2 bases at V and 3 bases at J; junction bases unmatched: 4. CDR3 nucleotide sequence: TGTGCCTGGAGTTCTGGACAGGTCTACGAGCAGTACTTC. This translates into CAWSSGQVYEQYF.

This chain links TRBV30 with TRBJ1-5; unclear D gene. Trimming left V 0 bases short and J 3 bases short, with 9 bases between. Looked up from germline, CDR1 is GTSNPN and CDR2 is SVGIG (reference sequence). The CDR3 covers 14 residues. The CDR3 DNA reads as TGTGCCTGGAGTGTATTAGGTCACAATCAGCCCCAGCATTTT. Translated, it gives CAWSVLGHNQPQHF. Drawing the rest from reference TRBV30 and TRBJ1-5, the complete variable domain is SQTIHQWPATLVQPVGSPLSLECTVEGTSNPNLYWYRQAAGRGLQLLFYSVGIGQISSEVPQNLSASRPQDRQFILSSKKLLLSDSGFYLCAWSVLGHNQPQHFGDGTRLSIL.